Here is one T cell receptor beta chain with its context. Its antigen has not been determined. There are no base qualities to consult, and no much larger clone falls within one base. These data belong to a study of identifying expanded T cells in peripheral blood (dated by TCRdb to between 2018 and 2021). As for the study more broadly: Technical replicates were generated by sequencing separate aliquots of the same genomic DNA pool, and four replicates were compared pairwise. General conclusions and limits of the study: The authors expected biological variance in healthy repertoires might increase further over much longer intervals such as months to years. Across all healthy-donor time intervals, the beta-binomial model significantly lowered both the number of clones called differentially abundant and the false-positive rate. The binomial model flagged roughly 1.1 differentially abundant clones between technical replicates, compared with roughly 15 over approximately 2 weeks and 19 over approximately four weeks. Across all healthy donors, variance in clone template counts between roughly 2-week samples was found to increase significantly with total template count.

During the collection period, no immune events, such as infections, were documented for the healthy donors. Blood repertoires from healthy donors were used as a training cohort for calibrating time-dependent variance in a beta-binomial model of differential abundance of T-cell clones. The training cohort was composed of about 10 healthy donors, 3 female and 7 male. On average the donors were about 45 years old, and their ages spanned about 25 to 64 years. Whole blood from each healthy donor was obtained from a commercial supplier and was collected at three time points 2 to 3 weeks apart. For immunosequencing, genomic DNA was extracted from whole blood that had not been sorted. Reading the germline V gene (reference sequence) gives CDR1 LNHDA and CDR2 SQIVND. From V the trimming removes 10 bases and from J it removes 1 base, while the gene matches leave 8 bases of the junction unaccounted for. Inclusive of the bounding cysteine and phenylalanine, the CDR3 is 14 residues long. Only CDR3 DNA is held: 42 bases, read in frame from base 1.

TCRbeta CDR3 regions were profiled with the immunoSEQ Assay using bias-controlled multiplex PCR amplification of genomic DNA. In the source study's methods: The absolute abundance of each unique TCRbeta CDR3 region was quantified after sequences were collapsed and filtered. Two models were used to test differential abundance: a binomial model (Fisher-equivalent) and a beta-binomial model that adds time-dependent variance fitted from healthy donors. Clones with fewer than 5 combined templates were removed, and differential abundance was called for clones with a Benjamini-Hochberg FDR below 0.01. Using the form v = (b*log(k)+a)^2, the beta-binomial variance was modeled as a function of the total template count across the two samples. Entries here come from immuneACCESS through TCRdb and include only in-frame sequences with V and J called. Some clones fail to appear in such tables; in the studies checked, an unresolved V gene covers under half of the shortfall, and the cause of the remainder is unknown. The V and J calls and clone size come from that table; D and trimming were worked out from the DNA. The table for this sample lists about 110,000 clones; about 89% of them were counted only once. Of the sample, approximately 16% falls within the top ten clones.

The sample consisted of blood. The chain is made from TRBV19 and TRBJ1-1; TRBD1 lines up with 8 middle nucleotides. This TCR came from a person aged 18-70 years in good health. The CDR3 here reads CATSPGTGNTEAFF. The nucleotide sequence is TGTGCCACCTCCCCCGGGACAGGGAACACTGAAGCTTTCTTT.